This TCR beta chain was profiled in a study of blood T cell repertoires in COVID-19 (dated by TCRdb to between 2020 and 2021). At the level of the whole study: Collaborator samples came from the United States, Italy and Spain and covered acute and convalescent phases of COVID-19. The prospective study material was composed of cDNA or gDNA derived from T cells, B-cell-depleted T cells, or PBMCs. The dataset comprised deeply sampled blood TCRbeta repertoires from subjects exposed to, actively infected with, or recovered from COVID-19. The repertoires were released in a freely available public database intended as a resource for research on the immune response to SARS-CoV-2. Samples came from the ongoing ImmuneRACE study (first 160 participants) plus 1,254 subjects from 6 global collaborators. The sample metadata nearly always contained a de-identified subject ID, COVID-19 status, age in years and sex. Where HLA class I and class II types were available, the types were taken from metadata supplied by the sample provider, not from assay-based typing. Paper-wide results and their limitations: The amount of clinical and demographic metadata varied by source and participant and was provided uncurated.

CDR1 and CDR2 (LNHDA, SQIVND) derive from the germline V gene (reference sequence). Its CDR3 holds 14 amino acids, cysteine through phenylalanine. The DNA shown is the 42-base CDR3, in frame from base 1. For this chain, trimming is 5 bases at the V end and 5 bases at the J end, and the number of junction bases without a gene match is 8. The collaborating institutions used their own protocols to collect whole blood in K2EDTA tubes. For TCRbeta analysis, collaborators shipped samples as frozen whole blood, isolated PBMCs, or DNA extracted from either of those sample types. As regards this clone: This clone's antigen is unknown. The input lacks base qualities; no much larger clone sits a single base away.

The immunoSEQ Assay, a bias-controlled multiplex PCR, was used to amplify TCRbeta CDR3 regions from genomic DNA. The study's own analysis went as follows. The number of nucleated cells in each sample was estimated by amplification of reference gene primers within the assay. To quantify the absolute abundance of each unique TCRbeta CDR3 rearrangement, sequence reads were collapsed and filtered. For each sample, productive Simpson clonality was calculated by taking the square root of Simpson's diversity index across productive rearrangements. What TCRdb holds here is the immuneACCESS table cut down to in-frame rearrangements. Part of the clones is not present; checked against another copy, under half of the missing clones reflect an unresolved V gene, and the others are unexplained. The DNA gave D and trimming, while V, J and clone size come from that table. This sample comprises about 84,000 clones, about 83% of them detected only once. The ten top clones hold under 35% of the sample.

This chain joins TRBV19 to TRBJ2-5, with 7 junctional bases fitting TRBD1. The specimen sequenced was peripheral blood. This TCR was sampled from an elderly woman with acute or convalescent COVID-19. This receptor carries the CDR3 CASSLQTGKETQYF. The sequenced DNA is TGTGCCAGTAGTCTCCAGACAGGGAAGGAGACCCAGTACTTC.